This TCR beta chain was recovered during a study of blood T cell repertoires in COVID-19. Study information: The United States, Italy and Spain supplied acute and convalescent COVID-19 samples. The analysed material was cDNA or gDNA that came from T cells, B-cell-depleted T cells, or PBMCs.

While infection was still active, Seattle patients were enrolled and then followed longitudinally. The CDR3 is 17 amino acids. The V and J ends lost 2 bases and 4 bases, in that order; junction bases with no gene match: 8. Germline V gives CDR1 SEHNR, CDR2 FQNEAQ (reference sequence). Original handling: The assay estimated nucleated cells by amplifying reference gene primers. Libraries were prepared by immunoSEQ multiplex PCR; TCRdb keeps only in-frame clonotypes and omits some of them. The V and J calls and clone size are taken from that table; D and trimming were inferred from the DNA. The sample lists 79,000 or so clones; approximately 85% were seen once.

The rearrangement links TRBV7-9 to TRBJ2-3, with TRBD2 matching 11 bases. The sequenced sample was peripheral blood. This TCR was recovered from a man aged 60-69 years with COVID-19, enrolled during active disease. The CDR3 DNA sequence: TGTGCCAGCAGCTTAACAACTAGCGGGGGTCCTGCAGATACGCAGTATTTT. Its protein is CASSLTTSGGPADTQYF.